The TCR beta chain under discussion was sequenced for a study of T cells in tumors after PD-1 blockade. A remark on this clone: Its matching antigen is unknown.

Time point indicated: first of two post-therapy site-matched biopsies around 2 months apart. Genomic DNA template from tumor biopsies or peripheral blood, roughly 616 ng to 6,004 ng input. Study findings and constraints: Blood contained 40% to 50% of the tumor's TCR clonotypes.

Germline assignment: CDR1 KGHDR and CDR2 SFDVKD. Trimming took 3 bases from V and 10 from J; bases not matched to a gene: 10. The CDR3 sequence is 17 residues long. Assay: immunoSEQ multiplex PCR; the TCRdb copy retains only in-frame clones and omits some. The sample yields around 3,000 clones, 71% seen once. This clonotype was obtained from a human donor with basal cell carcinoma. This rearrangement joins TRBV24-1 to TRBJ2-1; TRBD2 aligns across 14 bases. The source material was tumor tissue, sampled after anti-PD-1 treatment. In nucleotides, the CDR3 is TGTGCCACCAGTGATCCTGGACTAGCGGGGGGAGGTGAGGAGCAGTTCTTC. Amino acid sequence: CATSDPGLAGGGEEQFF.